This entry lists 28 T cell receptor beta chains sequenced from one sample in a study of PD-1 blockade in mismatch repair-deficient tumors (dated by TCRdb to about 2017). Library prep was done by the immunoSEQ multiplex PCR assay. TCRdb took this table from immuneACCESS and kept in-frame rearrangements with V and J called. Such tables lack part of the clones; where checked against another copy, unresolved V genes explain under half of the gap, and the rest is unexplained. In all, the sample holds some 84,000 clones, and 81% of those were seen once. Roughly 2.5% of the sample comes from the top ten. The meaning of the sample's time point label: peripheral blood 12 weeks after first pembrolizumab dose. The sample in question was peripheral blood, obtained 12 weeks after starting pembrolizumab. These receptors all come from an adult with mismatch repair-deficient cancer.

The chain employs TRBV7-2 and TRBJ2-1; D ambiguous. CDR3 length: 12 residues. Germline CDR1 SGHTA, CDR2 FQGNSA. V was clipped by 5 bases and J by 5 bases, with 7 bases between them. In DNA, the CDR3 is TGTGCCAGCAGCCACTGGGACAATGAGCAGTTCTTC. This sequence encodes CASSHWDNEQFF. The full variable domain, in which reference TRBV7-2 and TRBJ2-1 provide the parts outside the CDR3, is GAGVSQSPSNKVTEKGKDVELRCDPISGHTALYWYRQSLGQGLEFLIYFQGNSAPDKSGLPSDRFSAERTGGSVSTLTIQRTQQEDSAVYLCASSHWDNEQFFGPGTRLTVL.

This clone was detected once. The chain recombines TRBV9 with TRBJ2-3, with 7 nucleotides matching TRBD2. The CDR3 loop spans 15 amino acids. The J segment lost 5 bases and the V segment lost 0 bases, leaving 6 bases of the junction unmatched. CDR1 is SGDLS, CDR2 YYNGEE, per germline. In nucleotides, the CDR3 is TGTGCCAGCAGCGTAGGTGCGGGAGTAGGAGATACGCAGTATTTT. It translates to CASSVGAGVGDTQYF.

CDR3 nucleotides: TGCGCCAGCAGCCAAGTTGAGGGGGCGTGGGAGACCCAGTACTTC. It is translated as CASSQVEGAWETQYF. The chain has TRBV4-1 and TRBJ2-5; 7 positions agree with TRBD1. The junction had 7 bases not matched to a gene; V was cut back by 1 base and J by 5 bases. Germline values: CDR1 MGHRA, CDR2 YSYEKL. There are 15 residues in the CDR3.

J is TRBJ1-2 and V is TRBV4-1; the match to TRBD1 covers 9 bases. This CDR3 is 14 amino acids long. CDR1 is MGHRA, CDR2 YSYEKL, per germline. Losses at the gene ends were 0 bases for V and 7 bases for J; bases not matched to a gene: 3. This chain's CDR3 is CASSQEGTGLGYTF. DNA for the CDR3: TGCGCCAGCAGCCAAGAGGGGACAGGGCTTGGCTACACCTTC.

The V call is TRBV5-1, the J call TRBJ2-7, with 13 bases aligning to TRBD2. The CDR3 spans 15 residues. The V segment lost 3 bases and the J segment 7 bases; nucleotides outside the gene matches: 7. Germline CDR1 is SGHRS and CDR2 is YFSETQ. In nucleotides, the CDR3 is TGCGCCAGCAGCTCTGGGACTAGCGGGATTACTGAGCAGTACTTC. Translating gives CASSSGTSGITEQYF.

This rearrangement joins TRBV11-3 to TRBJ2-7; TRBD2 is a possible D gene (6 bases). CDR1 and CDR2 (germline): SGHNT, YENEEA. The CDR3 runs to 15 residues. V shed 2 bases and J shed 4 bases, with 15 bases lying between them. CDR3 bases: TGTGCCAGCAGCTTACAGGCGGGAAGGACGTACGAGCAGTACTTC. This gives the protein CASSLQAGRTYEQYF.

This sequence joins TRBV6-4 and TRBJ2-1; 10 nucleotides line up with TRBD2. This CDR3 contains 15 residues. CDR1 MRHNA and CDR2 SNTAGT come from the germline V gene. Trimming at V came to 3 bases and at J to 6 bases, leaving 5 bases not matched to a gene. The CDR3 protein is CASSEGSSGSNEQFF. The DNA for the CDR3 is TGTGCCAGCAGTGAGGGTTCTAGCGGGAGCAATGAGCAGTTCTTC.

Here the CDR3 DNA reads TGTGCCAGCAGCTTAAGGCTAGCGGGAGGACCTGATGAGCAGTTCTTC. Protein sequence: CASSLRLAGGPDEQFF. The genes are TRBV7-6 and TRBJ2-1; 11 bases match TRBD2. The CDR3 spans 16 residues. The junction had 8 bases not matched to a gene; V was cut back by 2 bases and J by 8 bases. Germline CDR1 SGHVS, CDR2 FNYEAQ.

This clone was observed a single time. The chain is built from TRBV5-1 and TRBJ2-5, with 7 bases fitting TRBD1. The germline CDR1 and CDR2 sequences are SGHRS and YFSETQ. This CDR3 spans 14 amino acids. V lost 2 bases to trimming and J lost 1 base; unmatched junction nucleotides: 2. The CDR3 region has the DNA TGCGCCAGCAGCTTACCAGGGGGCCAAGAGACCCAGTACTTC. Amino acid sequence: CASSLPGGQETQYF.

The V and J genes are TRBV2 and TRBJ1-5; 7 positions match TRBD1. Germline CDR1 and CDR2: SNHLY and FYNNEI. The trim removed 6 bases at V and 4 bases at J, leaving 6 bases unmatched. The CDR3 spans 14 residues. The CDR3 DNA reads as TGTGCCAGCAGCCTCTCAGGGGGTAATCAGCCCCAGCATTTT. Its protein is CASSLSGGNQPQHF.

The rearrangement links TRBV12-5 to TRBJ2-7, with 7 positions matching TRBD2. The CDR3 totals 16 residues. With 0 bases clipped from V and 7 bases from J, the junction kept 12 bases outside the gene matches. In germline, CDR1 is LGHNT, CDR2 FRNRAP. The CDR3 region has the DNA TGTGCTAGTGGTTTGGTACGGGGTGGGAGGGCCGGTGAGCAGTACTTC. Protein sequence: CASGLVRGGRAGEQYF.

This clone was found once. The V call is TRBV5-4, the J call TRBJ2-5; 9 bases match TRBD1. After removal of 4 bases from V and 3 bases from J, the junction contained 7 bases not matched to a gene. From germline, CDR1 is SGHNT and CDR2 YYREEE (reference sequence). The CDR3 spans 15 residues. Written as DNA, the CDR3 is TGTGCCAGCAGCCATTCACAGGGGGCCGAAGAGACCCAGTACTTC. This codes for CASSHSQGAEETQYF.

The CDR3 sequence: CASSPDRNYGYTF. In DNA form, the CDR3 reads TGTGCCAGCTCACCAGACAGAAACTATGGCTACACCTTC. V usage is TRBV18 and J usage is TRBJ1-2; a possible D gene is TRBD1 (5 bases). Trimming took off 2 bases at V and 2 bases at J, with 6 bases between the two ends. The CDR3 has 13 amino acids. The V gene's germline CDR1 is KGHSH and CDR2 LQKENI.

The chain uses TRBV30 and TRBJ2-5; TRBD2 matches 11 bases. J was trimmed by 3 bases and V by 7 bases; bases with no gene match: 4. This CDR3 is 13 amino acids long. CDR1 and CDR2 (germline): GTSNPN, SVGIG (reference sequence). The CDR3 coding sequence is TGTGCCTTCGCTAGCGGGAGGAAAGAGACCCAGTACTTC. It codes for CAFASGRKETQYF.

The chain has TRBV5-1 and TRBJ1-1, with TRBD1 as a possible D gene (6 bases). V was pared by 0 bases and J by 0 bases, with 12 bases between. This CDR3 is 16 amino acids long. Germline V lookup: CDR1 SGHRS, CDR2 YFSETQ. The CDR3 DNA reads TGCGCCAGCAGCTTGGCCACAGGGCCTGTGAACACTGAAGCTTTCTTT. Protein: CASSLATGPVNTEAFF.

The chain combines TRBV27 with TRBJ1-1; TRBD1 is a possible D gene (6 bases). The CDR3 is 15 residues long. With 0 bases removed from V and 1 base from J, the gap between germline ends came to 9 bases. Per germline, CDR1 MNHEY and CDR2 SMNVEV (reference sequence). The CDR3 protein is CASSLSWGANTEAFF. DNA of the CDR3: TGTGCCAGCAGTTTATCTTGGGGGGCGAACACTGAAGCTTTCTTT.

V is TRBV5-4 and J is TRBJ2-3; 9 bases match TRBD2. Trimming removed 4 bases from V and 5 bases from J; junction bases left unmatched: 14. CDR1 and CDR2 (germline): SGHNT, YYREEE (reference sequence). The CDR3 extends over 17 amino acids. CDR3 DNA: TGTGCCAGCAGCAACACGGTACTCGCGGGAGGGGGAGATACGCAGTATTTT. Protein: CASSNTVLAGGGDTQYF.

This rearrangement joins TRBV5-1 to TRBJ1-1, with D possibly matching TRBD1 (6 bases). Trimming left V 0 bases short and J 5 bases short, with 11 bases between. Looked up from germline, CDR1 is SGHRS and CDR2 is YFSETQ. The CDR3 consists of 14 residues. CDR3 DNA sequence: TGCGCCAGCAGCTTGGCCCAAGGGGGGACTGAAGCTTTCTTT. It codes for CASSLAQGGTEAFF.

The V and J genes are TRBV4-3 and TRBJ2-2; 7 nucleotides agree with TRBD2. The CDR3 spans 15 residues. V lost 7 bases to trimming and J lost 0 bases; unmatched junction nucleotides: 5. Germline loops: CDR1 LGHNA, CDR2 YSLEER. The CDR3 protein is CASKTSAANTGELFF. In DNA form, the CDR3 reads TGCGCCAGCAAAACTAGCGCCGCGAACACCGGGGAGCTGTTTTTT.

A note on this clone: A junction boundary mismatches the germline segment, possibly from a read error. The J gene is TRBJ2-2, the V gene TRBV7-7; no firm D call. Germline V lookup: CDR1 SSHAT, CDR2 FNYEAQ (reference sequence). CDR3 length: 13 amino acids. The chain's CDR3 is CASSPTLPGELFF. The DNA of the CDR3 is TGTGCTAGCAGCCCGACTCTCCCCGGGGAGCTGTTTTTT.

The chain is built from TRBV19 and TRBJ1-1; the D is unclear. This CDR3 contains 14 residues. V was cut by 7 bases and J by 5 bases, with 17 bases left in between. Germline CDR1 reads LNHDA; CDR2 reads SQIVND (reference sequence). CDR3 protein: CASTRTGSGTEAFF. The CDR3 bases are TGTGCCAGTACCCGGACCGGGTCGGGGACTGAAGCTTTCTTT.

V is TRBV9 and J is TRBJ2-1; D could derive from TRBD1 or TRBD2 (6 bases each). This CDR3 region has 15 residues. In germline, CDR1 is SGDLS, CDR2 YYNGEE. V was cut by 4 bases and J by 2 bases, with 13 bases left in between. This CDR3 reads CASSPTGAAYNEQFF. The CDR3 bases are TGTGCCAGCAGCCCCACGGGGGCAGCCTACAATGAGCAGTTCTTC.

The chain links TRBV7-9 to TRBJ2-1; 9 bases line up with TRBD2. In germline, CDR1 is SEHNR, CDR2 FQNEAQ (reference sequence). Trimming took 5 bases from V and 4 from J; bases not matched to a gene: 9. The CDR3 length is 16 residues. The CDR3 here is CASSPTSGVMYNEQFF. CDR3 bases: TGTGCCAGCAGCCCGACTAGCGGAGTGATGTACAATGAGCAGTTCTTC.

The V call is TRBV5-1, the J call TRBJ2-7; 8 bases are a match to TRBD1. The CDR3 covers 15 residues. Germline V CDR1 and CDR2: SGHRS, YFSETQ. Losses at the gene ends were 4 bases for V and 6 bases for J; bases not matched to a gene: 12. In nucleotides, the CDR3 is TGCGCCAGCAGCGGGCACAGGGGGTCGGGCTCCGAGCAGTACTTC. This gives the protein CASSGHRGSGSEQYF.

The chain is built from TRBV18 and TRBJ1-1; D gene unclear. Germline lookup yields CDR1 KGHSH and CDR2 LQKENI. The CDR3 spans 14 residues. V gave up 5 bases and J gave up 6 bases, with 16 bases separating them. The CDR3 here is CASSTISLPAEAFF. The CDR3 region has the DNA TGTGCCAGCTCAACGATTAGTCTTCCGGCTGAAGCTTTCTTT.

This clone appeared a single time. This chain links TRBV30 with TRBJ2-1; no clear D gene. Germline V lookup: CDR1 GTSNPN, CDR2 SVGIG (reference sequence). This CDR3 region has 12 residues. Trimming stripped 2 bases from V and 7 bases from J, with 9 bases between. This CDR3 reads CAWSTSRNEQFF. The CDR3 region has the DNA TGTGCCTGGAGTACCTCTAGGAATGAGCAGTTCTTC.

V usage is TRBV7-9 and J usage is TRBJ2-1; 7 bases match TRBD2. The junction had 5 bases not matched to a gene; V was cut back by 3 bases and J by 6 bases. Germline V CDR1 and CDR2: SEHNR, FQNEAQ (reference sequence). The CDR3 extends over 14 amino acids. CDR3 protein: CASSFRGLSNEQFF. CDR3 nucleotide sequence: TGTGCCAGCAGCTTTAGGGGACTATCCAATGAGCAGTTCTTC.

This CDR3 is CASSFGGGNQDTQYF. CDR3 bases: TGTGCCAGCAGCTTTGGGGGCGGAAACCAAGATACGCAGTATTTT. The chain is built from TRBV5-5 and TRBJ2-3; a possible D gene is TRBD1 (6 bases). The germline CDR1 and CDR2 sequences are SGHKS and YYEKEE (reference sequence). V lost 2 bases to trimming and J lost 5 bases, with 15 bases between them. The CDR3 length is 15 residues. Looking up the rest from reference TRBV5-5 and TRBJ2-3 gives the full variable domain: DAGVTQSPTHLIKTRGQQVTLRCSPISGHKSVSWYQQVLGQGPQFIFQYYEKEERGRGNFPDRFSARQFPNYSSELNVNALLLGDSALYLCASSFGGGNQDTQYFGPGTRLTVL.